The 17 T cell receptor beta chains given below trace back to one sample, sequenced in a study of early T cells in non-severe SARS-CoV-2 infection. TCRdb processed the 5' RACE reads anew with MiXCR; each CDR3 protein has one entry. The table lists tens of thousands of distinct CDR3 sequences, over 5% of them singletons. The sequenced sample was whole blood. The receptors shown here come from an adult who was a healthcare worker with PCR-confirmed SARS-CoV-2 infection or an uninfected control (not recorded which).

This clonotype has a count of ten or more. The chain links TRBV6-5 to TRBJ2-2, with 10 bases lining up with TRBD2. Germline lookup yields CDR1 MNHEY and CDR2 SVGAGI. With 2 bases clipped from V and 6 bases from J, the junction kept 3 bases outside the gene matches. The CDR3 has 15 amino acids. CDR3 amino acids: CASSYVTSGSGELFF. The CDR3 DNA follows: TGTGCCAGCAGTTACGTGACTAGCGGGTCCGGGGAGCTGTTTTTT.

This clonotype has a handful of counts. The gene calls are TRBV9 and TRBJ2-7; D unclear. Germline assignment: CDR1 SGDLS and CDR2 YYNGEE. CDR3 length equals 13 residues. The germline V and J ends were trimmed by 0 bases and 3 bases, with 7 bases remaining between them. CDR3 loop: CASSVATYYEQYF. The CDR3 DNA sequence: TGTGCCAGCAGCGTAGCTACCTACTACGAGCAGTACTTC.

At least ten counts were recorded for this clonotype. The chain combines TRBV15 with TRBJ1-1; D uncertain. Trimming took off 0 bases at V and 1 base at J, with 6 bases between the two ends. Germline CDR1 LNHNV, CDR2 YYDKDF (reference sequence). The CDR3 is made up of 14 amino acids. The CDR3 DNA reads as TGTGCCACCAGCAGAGAGCCCGGGAACACTGAAGCTTTCTTT. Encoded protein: CATSREPGNTEAFF.

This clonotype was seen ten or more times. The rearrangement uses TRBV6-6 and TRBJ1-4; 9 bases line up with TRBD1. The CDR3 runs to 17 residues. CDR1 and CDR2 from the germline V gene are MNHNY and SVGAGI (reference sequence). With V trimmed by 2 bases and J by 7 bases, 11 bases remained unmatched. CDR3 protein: CASSYPGQGASGEKLFF. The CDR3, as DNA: TGTGCCAGCAGTTACCCGGGACAGGGTGCGAGCGGTGAAAAACTGTTTTTT.

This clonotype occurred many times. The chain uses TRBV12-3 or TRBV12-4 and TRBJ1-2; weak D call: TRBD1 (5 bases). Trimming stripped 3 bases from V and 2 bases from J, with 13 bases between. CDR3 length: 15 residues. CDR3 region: CASSLSAGGNYGYTF. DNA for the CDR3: TGTGCCAGCAGTTTGTCCGCGGGGGGGAACTATGGCTACACCTTC.

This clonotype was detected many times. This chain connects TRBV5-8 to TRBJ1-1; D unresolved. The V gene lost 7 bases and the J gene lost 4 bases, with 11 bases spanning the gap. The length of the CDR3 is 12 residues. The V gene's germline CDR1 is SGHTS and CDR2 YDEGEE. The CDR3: CASLLRATEAFF. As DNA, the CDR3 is TGTGCCAGCCTCCTTCGGGCCACTGAAGCTTTCTTT.

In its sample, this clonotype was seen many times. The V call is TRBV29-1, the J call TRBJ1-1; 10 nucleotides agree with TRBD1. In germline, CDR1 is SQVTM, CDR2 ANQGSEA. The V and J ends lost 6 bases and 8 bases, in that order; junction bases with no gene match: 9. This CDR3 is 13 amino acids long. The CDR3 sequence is CSVPRTGGEEAFF. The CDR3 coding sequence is TGCAGCGTGCCCAGGACAGGGGGAGAAGAAGCTTTCTTT.

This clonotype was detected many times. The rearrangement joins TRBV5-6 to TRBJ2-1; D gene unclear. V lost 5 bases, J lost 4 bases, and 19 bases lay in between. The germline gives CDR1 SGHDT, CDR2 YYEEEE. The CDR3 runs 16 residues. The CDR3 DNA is TGTGCCAGCAGGTCAGAGATACCCGACCCTTACAATGAGCAGTTCTTC. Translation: CASRSEIPDPYNEQFF.

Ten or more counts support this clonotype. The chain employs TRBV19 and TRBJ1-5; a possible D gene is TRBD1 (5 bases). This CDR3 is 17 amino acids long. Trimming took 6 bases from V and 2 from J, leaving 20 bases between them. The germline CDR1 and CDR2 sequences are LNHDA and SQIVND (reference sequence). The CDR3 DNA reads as TGTGCCAGTAGCCCTTCCGGGGGACGGCTAGGCAATCAGCCCCAGCATTTT. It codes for CASSPSGGRLGNQPQHF.

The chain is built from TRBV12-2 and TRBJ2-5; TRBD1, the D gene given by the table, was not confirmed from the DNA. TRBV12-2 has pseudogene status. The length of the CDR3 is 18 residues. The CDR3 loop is CASRLAVDHRGREETQYF. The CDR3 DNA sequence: TGTGCAAGTCGCTTAGCAGTCGACCACAGGGGGCGCGAAGAGACCCAGTACTTC.

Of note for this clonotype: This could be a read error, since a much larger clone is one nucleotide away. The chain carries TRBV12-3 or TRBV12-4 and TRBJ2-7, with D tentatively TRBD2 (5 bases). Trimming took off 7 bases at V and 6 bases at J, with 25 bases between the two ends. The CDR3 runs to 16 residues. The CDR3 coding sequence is TGTGCCAGCATCCCAGCGGTCCAAGGGATGGGATCCGAGCAGTACTTC. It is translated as CASIPAVQGMGSEQYF.

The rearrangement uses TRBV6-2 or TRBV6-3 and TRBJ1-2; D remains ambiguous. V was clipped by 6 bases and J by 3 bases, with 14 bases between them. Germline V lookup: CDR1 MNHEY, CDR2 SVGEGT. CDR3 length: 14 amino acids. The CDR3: CASSSVPPYYGYTF. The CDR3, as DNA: TGTGCCAGCAGCTCGGTGCCCCCCTACTATGGCTACACCTTC.

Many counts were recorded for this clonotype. The CDR3 DNA reads TGTGCCAGCAGTTACTCGGACAGCCGGGAGAGAAACACCATATATTTT. The encoded protein is CASSYSDSRERNTIYF. J is TRBJ1-3 and V is TRBV6-5, with D possibly being TRBD1 (6 bases). The CDR3 sequence is 16 residues long. Trimming took off 0 bases at V and 5 bases at J, with 14 bases between the two ends. Germline lookup yields CDR1 MNHEY and CDR2 SVGAGI.

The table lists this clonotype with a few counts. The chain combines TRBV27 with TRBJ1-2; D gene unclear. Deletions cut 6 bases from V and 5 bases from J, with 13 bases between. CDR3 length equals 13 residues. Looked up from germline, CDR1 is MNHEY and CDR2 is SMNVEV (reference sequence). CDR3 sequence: CASRPMAVYGYTF. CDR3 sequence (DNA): TGTGCCAGCAGACCAATGGCAGTTTATGGCTACACCTTC.

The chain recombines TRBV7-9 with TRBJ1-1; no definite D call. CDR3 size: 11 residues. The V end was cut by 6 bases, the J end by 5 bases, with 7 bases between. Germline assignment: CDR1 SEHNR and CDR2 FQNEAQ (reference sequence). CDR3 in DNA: TGTGCCAGCAGTTCGTTTACTGAAGCTTTCTTT. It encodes CASSSFTEAFF.

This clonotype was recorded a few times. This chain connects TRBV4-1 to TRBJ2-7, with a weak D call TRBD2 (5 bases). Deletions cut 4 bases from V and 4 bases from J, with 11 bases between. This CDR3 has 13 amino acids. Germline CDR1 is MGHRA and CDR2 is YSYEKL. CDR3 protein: CASSLGLPYEQYF. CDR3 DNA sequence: TGCGCCAGCAGCCTCGGACTCCCTTACGAGCAGTACTTC.

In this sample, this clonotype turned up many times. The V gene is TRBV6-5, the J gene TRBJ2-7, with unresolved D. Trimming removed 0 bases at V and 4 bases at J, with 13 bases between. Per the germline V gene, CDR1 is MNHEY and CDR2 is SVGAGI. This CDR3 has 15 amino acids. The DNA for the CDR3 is TGTGCCAGCAGTTACTCGAGTGGGTTTGGGTACGAGCAGTACTTC. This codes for CASSYSSGFGYEQYF.